This T cell receptor beta chain was captured by sequencing in a study of patients and donors after allogeneic stem cell transplantation. TCRdb recomputed calls from the RT-PCR reads with MiXCR, one row per CDR3 protein. The sample holds tens of thousands of distinct CDR3 sequences, about 48% seen once. In its sample, this clonotype was seen a few times. Sample: blood, either unsorted or a sorted T cell fraction (not recorded which). The sequence came from a human donor who was either an allogeneic HSCT recipient or a stem cell or donor lymphocyte infusion donor (not recorded which). It is not recorded whose cells these are; they may come from a transplant donor.

The CDR3 is CASSTPYSEAFF. The DNA for the CDR3 is TGTGCCAGCAGTACCCCATACAGTGAAGCTTTCTTT. The chain has TRBV12-3 or TRBV12-4 and TRBJ1-1; D not resolved. This CDR3 has 12 residues. V gave up 5 bases and J gave up 7 bases, with 11 bases separating them.